The T cell receptor beta chain under discussion was sequenced for a study of vaccination effects on CD4 cells after COVID-19 (dated by TCRdb to between 2021 and 2024). A note on the overall study: Two doses of either the BNT162b2 or the mRNA-1273 mRNA SARS-CoV-2 vaccine were administered to participants. The full study included roughly 10 COVID-19 convalescent patients and a handful of SARS-CoV-2-naive healthy vaccine recipients. SARS-CoV-2 spike-specific CD4+ TCR repertoires were compared before and after mRNA vaccination in COVID-19 convalescent patients and in infection-naive vaccine recipients. The Oncomine TCR Beta short-read assay on an Illumina iSeq 100 was used to sequence cultures from other donors in the study. The investigation overall reported the following: In healthy vaccine recipients, vaccine-induced clones were almost all SARS-CoV-2 mono-reactive, with only 1 of 255 cross-reactive with common cold coronaviruses. At late post-vaccination timepoints, both infection-induced and vaccine-induced clones showed marked clonal contraction, consistent with waning T cell responses. The study was limited by a small number of convalescent patients, and early post-infection timepoints were lacking.

Remarks on this clone: No cognate antigen has been identified for it. Base qualities are not recorded, but no much larger clone differs from it by a single base.

Library construction relied on the immunoSEQ multiplex PCR assay. DNA from the cultured, isolated CD4+ T cells was subjected to TCR beta CDR3 sequencing. For the original study's pipeline: Non-productive TCR sequences were removed and reads were trimmed to the CDR3 region, keeping CDR3s of at least 7 amino acids. Antigen-specific clonotypes were identified with the MANAFEST web app by comparing expansion in peptide wells against reference cultures. To be called positive, a clone needed expansion at FDR<0.05 compared with the reference and with all other wells, an odds ratio greater than 5, and a frequency greater than 0.1% in two replicate wells. Cross-reactive clonotypes were defined as significantly expanded in SARS-CoV-2 spike wells and in at least one common cold coronavirus spike condition. CDR3 similarity was assessed by Levenshtein distance with the stringdist R package, and unrooted trees were built with ape in R 3.6.1. TCRdb retrieved this table from immuneACCESS and kept in-frame rearrangements only. Not all clones are present; in checked studies, unresolved V genes account for under half, and no reason is known for the remainder. V, J and clone size reflect that table, while D and trimming were determined from the DNA. The sample profile shows about 68,000 clones; 80% of them were found once. The leading ten clones occupy over 9% of the sample.

Cut back by 3 bases and 2 bases, the V and J ends lie 10 bases apart. In the germline V gene (reference sequence), CDR1 corresponds to MNHNY and CDR2 to SVGAGI. Spanning cysteine to phenylalanine, the CDR3 consists of 15 amino acids. Just the 45-base CDR3 DNA is kept, in frame starting at base 1. To identify antigen-specific CD4+ T cell clonotypes by their expansion, the ViraFEST assay first stimulated PBMC with viral peptide pools and then applied TCR sequencing. After about 10 days of culture, CD4+ T cells were isolated with the EasySep CD4+ T cell isolation kit. The absence of prior SARS-CoV-2 infection in healthy vaccine recipients was confirmed by negative nucleocapsid antibodies before and after vaccination. Each well held 1.5 million to 2.5 million PBMC cultured in IMDM containing roughly 5.1% human AB serum, 9.5 to 10 IU/ml IL-2 and gentamicin, along with about 9.3 ug/ml peptides. Half of the culture medium was replaced with fresh IL-2-containing medium on days 3 and 7. Unless noted otherwise, every peptide stimulation condition was grown in triplicate wells. PBMC were separated from whole blood using Ficoll-Paque Plus gradient centrifugation and were then either cryopreserved at -140C or used fresh. Overlapping peptide pools spanned the spike proteins of SARS-CoV-2 and the common cold coronaviruses HCoV-NL63, HCoV-OC43 and HCoV-229E. Genomic DNA was extracted from cultured CD4+ T cells with the QIAamp micro DNA kit.

The chain links TRBV6-6 with TRBJ1-4, with a weak D call of TRBD1 (5 bases match). The source of this sequence is a human donor who received a COVID-19 vaccine. The sample in question was CD4+ T cells from PBMCs cultured with SARS-CoV-2 spike peptides, obtained before COVID-19 vaccination. The label giving this sample's cell subset or site can be read as: SARS-CoV-2 spike overlapping peptide pool stimulation. The DNA is as follows: TGTGCCAGCAGTTATAGGGGTCGGACTAATGAAAAACTGTTTTTT. Translated, this is CASSYRGRTNEKLFF.